What follows are 31 T cell receptor beta chains derived from one specimen sequenced in a study of immune cell composition in non-small cell lung cancer. Using immunoSEQ multiplex PCR, the repertoire was profiled, and TCRdb retains in-frame clones only, with some absent. The sample gives 11,000 to 15,000 clones, about 70% of which show up once; about 13% is in the top ten. The sequenced sample was lung tumor tissue. Receptors originate from a human donor with non-small cell lung cancer.

This rearrangement joins TRBV28 to TRBJ1-6, with 7 bases identical to TRBD1. This CDR3 is 15 amino acids long. V shed 6 bases and J 3 bases; nucleotides not matched to a gene: 5. The V gene's germline CDR1 is MDHEN and CDR2 SYDVKM. CDR3 protein: CASSRDSYYNSPLHF. CDR3 nucleotides: TGTGCCAGCAGCCGGGACAGTTACTATAATTCACCCCTCCACTTT.

This rearrangement joins TRBV14 to TRBJ1-2; no clear D gene. The V gene's germline CDR1 is SGHDN and CDR2 FVKESK. The CDR3 sequence is 14 residues long. V lost 0 bases to trimming and J lost 7 bases, with 12 bases between them. The CDR3 DNA follows: TGTGCCAGCAGCCAAGACGTACGTTCCAGTGGCTACACCTTC. Its translation is CASSQDVRSSGYTF.

The chain combines TRBV27 with TRBJ1-1; D not certain. V lost 3 bases to trimming and J lost 0 bases, with 11 bases between them. In germline, CDR1 is MNHEY, CDR2 SMNVEV (reference sequence). The CDR3 sequence is 15 residues long. CDR3 nucleotide sequence: TGTGCCAGCAGTTTTGATAGGACTTTGAACACTGAAGCTTTCTTT. It encodes CASSFDRTLNTEAFF.

This clone appeared a single time. This chain connects TRBV30 to TRBJ1-5; D perhaps matches TRBD1 (5 bases). The CDR3 is 13 amino acids. Germline loops: CDR1 GTSNPN, CDR2 SVGIG (reference sequence). V was pared by 3 bases and J by 3 bases, with 9 bases between. The CDR3 coding sequence is TGTGCCTGGAGCGGGGGGGTCAATCAGCCCCAGCATTTT. Translation gives CAWSGGVNQPQHF.

This clone was seen only a few times. V usage is TRBV2 and J usage is TRBJ2-7; D is ambiguous. The CDR3 spans 12 residues. The ends were cut back, 4 bases at V and 3 bases at J, with 7 bases in the middle. CDR1 SNHLY and CDR2 FYNNEI come from the germline V gene. CDR3 DNA: TGTGCCAGCAGTGTATCCCGCTACGAGCAGTACTTC. This codes for CASSVSRYEQYF.

The rearrangement joins TRBV7-2 to TRBJ1-4, with TRBD1 matching 12 bases. The CDR3 sequence is 17 residues long. Trimming removed 5 bases from V and 0 bases from J; junction bases left unmatched: 4. Germline CDR1 and CDR2: SGHTA and FQGNSA. CDR3 protein: CASSRGTGGATNEKLFF. The CDR3, as DNA: TGTGCCAGCAGCCGAGGGACAGGGGGCGCAACTAATGAAAAACTGTTTTTT.

This chain joins TRBV7-8 and TRBJ1-3, with TRBD1 matching 10 bases. The germline gives CDR1 SGHVS, CDR2 FQNEAQ. V lost 6 bases and J lost 3; bases outside the gene matches: 11. The CDR3 totals 17 residues. The CDR3 DNA is TGTGCCAGCAGTGAGGCCTCCCGGGACAGGGGTGGAAACACCATATATTTT. Protein: CASSEASRDRGGNTIYF.

In this sample, this clone is medium-sized. The J gene is TRBJ2-7, the V gene TRBV5-1, with a possible D match to TRBD2 (5 bases). CDR3 size: 14 residues. V was cut by 1 base and J by 4 bases, with 12 bases left in between. CDR1 and CDR2 (germline): SGHRS, YFSETQ. This CDR3 is CASSLRGKLYEQYF. The CDR3 bases are TGCGCCAGCAGCTTGCGGGGAAAGTTATACGAGCAGTACTTC.

The chain carries TRBV4-2 and TRBJ1-6, with a tentative D call TRBD1 (6 bases). This CDR3 spans 18 amino acids. Germline V gene data show CDR1 as LGHNA and CDR2 as YNFKEQ. Trimming stripped 1 base from V and 7 bases from J, with 20 bases between. CDR3 coding DNA: TGTGCCAGCAGCCAAGTAGTGCGGGGGGCGCGGCGGAATTCACCCCTCCACTTT. Amino acids: CASSQVVRGARRNSPLHF.

This chain uses TRBV5-1 with TRBJ2-2; 13 nucleotides line up with TRBD2. The CDR3 runs 17 residues. J lost 3 bases, V lost 4 bases, and 6 bases had no gene match. Germline CDR1 reads SGHRS; CDR2 reads YFSETQ. Written as DNA, the CDR3 is TGCGCCAGCAGCCGTTGGACTAGCGGGAGCGACACCGGGGAGCTGTTTTTT. Translation gives CASSRWTSGSDTGELFF. Filled out from reference TRBV5-1 and TRBJ2-2, the complete variable domain reads KAGVTQTPRYLIKTRGQQVTLSCSPISGHRSVSWYQQTPGQGLQFLFEYFSETQRNKGNFPGRFSGRQFSNSRSEMNVSTLELGDSALYLCASSRWTSGSDTGELFFGEGSRLTVL.

The chain uses TRBV11-3 and TRBJ1-4; TRBD1 might be the D (5 bases). V lost 5 bases to trimming and J lost 0 bases, with 13 bases between them. The CDR3 is 16 residues long. Germline V lookup: CDR1 SGHNT, CDR2 YENEEA. CDR3 sequence (DNA): TGTGCCAGCAGCCCCGGAGACAGTGCAACTAATGAAAAACTGTTTTTT. Translation gives CASSPGDSATNEKLFF.

There are a few counts of this clone. The J gene is TRBJ1-3, the V gene TRBV19; possibly TRBD1 for D (6 bases). The germline CDR1 and CDR2 sequences are LNHDA and SQIVND (reference sequence). This CDR3 has 13 amino acids. V lost 5 bases and J 3 bases, leaving 8 bases between the germline ends. The DNA of the CDR3 is TGTGCCAGTAGTCAGGGGAATGGAAACACCATATATTTT. It yields the protein CASSQGNGNTIYF.

This clone is judged large. The V call is TRBV19, the J call TRBJ2-7, with a possible D match to TRBD1 (6 bases). CDR1 is LNHDA and CDR2 is SQIVND in the germline V gene (reference sequence). Trimming removed 1 base at V and 7 bases at J, with 11 bases between. The CDR3 spans 13 residues. CDR3 sequence (DNA): TGTGCCAGTAGTATAGTGGGGGCACAGGAGCAGTACTTC. It encodes CASSIVGAQEQYF.

This rearrangement joins TRBV6-6 to TRBJ2-1; 9 bases are shared with TRBD2. The CDR3 is made up of 15 amino acids. CDR1 is MNHNY and CDR2 is SVGAGI in the germline V gene (reference sequence). The V segment lost 2 bases and the J segment 9 bases; nucleotides outside the gene matches: 8. The CDR3 protein is CASSYEGGGAIEQFF. The CDR3 coding sequence is TGTGCCAGCAGTTACGAGGGCGGGGGGGCGATTGAGCAGTTCTTC.

A single count supports this clone. This chain connects TRBV28 to TRBJ1-5, with a tentative D call TRBD1 (5 bases). Germline-derived CDR1 and CDR2 are MDHEN and SYDVKM. The V end lost 5 bases, the J end lost 4 bases, and 15 bases lay between the germline ends. This CDR3 region has 15 residues. CDR3 loop: CASSPIGTKNQPQHF. CDR3 DNA: TGTGCCAGCAGTCCTATAGGGACTAAAAATCAGCCCCAGCATTTT.

The chain combines TRBV4-3 with TRBJ1-2, with a tentative D call TRBD1 (6 bases). The V gene lost 4 bases and the J gene lost 4 bases, with 22 bases spanning the gap. The germline V gene encodes CDR1 LGHNA and CDR2 YSLEER. The CDR3 loop spans 17 amino acids. The CDR3 loop is CASSPRGAEITTYGYTF. The CDR3 DNA reads TGCGCCAGCAGCCCCCGGGGGGCCGAAATTACTACCTATGGCTACACCTTC.

The table lists this clone with a count of one. The chain carries TRBV5-1 and TRBJ1-6, with a possible D match to TRBD1 (5 bases). The germline V and J ends were trimmed by 0 bases and 9 bases, with 13 bases remaining between them. Per the germline V gene, CDR1 is SGHRS and CDR2 is YFSETQ. The CDR3 runs to 15 residues. The CDR3 DNA reads TGCGCCAGCAGCTTGGGGGACTTTCTGGGTTCACCCCTCCACTTT. Protein sequence: CASSLGDFLGSPLHF.

This clone was observed a few times. This sequence joins TRBV18 and TRBJ1-2; no clear D. This CDR3 region has 14 residues. V gave up 3 bases and J gave up 4 bases, with 12 bases separating them. The germline V gene encodes CDR1 KGHSH and CDR2 LQKENI. The CDR3 coding sequence is TGTGCCAGCTCACCCCTTGGAGAGGGCTATGGCTACACCTTC. Protein: CASSPLGEGYGYTF. The entire variable domain, with the rest obtained from reference TRBV18 and TRBJ1-2, is as follows: NAGVMQNPRHLVRRRGQEARLRCSPMKGHSHVYWYRQLPEEGLKFMVYLQKENIIDESGMPKERFSAEFPKEGPSILRIQQVVRGDSAAYFCASSPLGEGYGYTFGSGTRLTVV.

The CDR3 DNA reads as TGCAGCGCCAACCCAACTAACACCGGGGAGCTGTTTTTT. As protein: CSANPTNTGELFF. V gene TRBV29-1 combines with J gene TRBJ2-2; no clear D gene. The CDR3 contains 13 residues. V was pared by 7 bases and J by 2 bases, with 11 bases between. CDR1 and CDR2 (germline): SQVTM, ANQGSEA.

V gene TRBV7-6 combines with J gene TRBJ2-3; 7 bases are a match to TRBD2. Germline CDR1 reads SGHVS; CDR2 reads FNYEAQ. The V segment lost 5 bases and the J segment 3 bases; nucleotides outside the gene matches: 5. This CDR3 comprises 14 residues. The chain's CDR3 is CASSQRRGTDTQYF. CDR3 DNA sequence: TGTGCCAGCAGCCAAAGGCGGGGGACAGATACGCAGTATTTT.

The chain combines TRBV28 with TRBJ2-1; D might be TRBD2 (6 bases). Germline V gives CDR1 MDHEN, CDR2 SYDVKM. The CDR3 runs 15 residues. With 3 bases removed from V and 2 bases from J, the gap between germline ends came to 11 bases. The CDR3 DNA is TGTGCCAGCAGTTTGCCGGGAGACCCCTACAATGAGCAGTTCTTC. Translation: CASSLPGDPYNEQFF. Combining the CDR3 with reference TRBV28 and TRBJ2-1 gives the whole variable domain DVKVTQSSRYLVKRTGEKVFLECVQDMDHENMFWYRQDPGLGLRLIYFSYDVKMKEKGDIPEGYSVSREKKERFSLILESASTNQTSMYLCASSLPGDPYNEQFFGPGTRLTVL.

The table lists this clone with a few counts. The CDR3 coding sequence is TGTGCCAGCAGCTCGGGACAGACCTACTATGGCTACACCTTC. Protein product: CASSSGQTYYGYTF. The chain employs TRBV7-2 and TRBJ1-2; TRBD1 matches at 7 bases. Germline V gene lookup returns CDR1 SGHTA and CDR2 FQGNSA. The CDR3 runs 14 residues. With 4 bases clipped from V and 3 bases from J, the junction kept 5 bases outside the gene matches. The complete variable domain, with remaining parts taken from reference TRBV7-2 and TRBJ1-2, reads GAGVSQSPSNKVTEKGKDVELRCDPISGHTALYWYRQSLGQGLEFLIYFQGNSAPDKSGLPSDRFSAERTGGSVSTLTIQRTQQEDSAVYLCASSSGQTYYGYTFGSGTRLTVV.

This clone appeared a single time. The rearrangement uses TRBV5-1 and TRBJ1-2; TRBD1 matches 11 bases. Trimming took 1 base from V and 5 from J; bases not matched to a gene: 4. The CDR3 runs to 15 residues. Germline CDR1 and CDR2: SGHRS and YFSETQ. Here the CDR3 reads CASSLSGTGGYGYTF. CDR3 in DNA: TGCGCCAGCAGCTTGAGTGGGACAGGGGGATATGGCTACACCTTC.

The chain is built from TRBV18 and TRBJ2-2; D is perhaps TRBD1 (5 bases). CDR3 length: 13 residues. The V gene's germline CDR1 is KGHSH and CDR2 LQKENI. V gave up 3 bases and J gave up 6 bases, with 8 bases separating them. Written as DNA, the CDR3 is TGTGCCAGCTCACCTGACAGCTCCGGGGAGCTGTTTTTT. Translated: CASSPDSSGELFF.

The chain combines TRBV9 with TRBJ2-1; perhaps TRBD2 as D (5 bases). This CDR3 has 15 residues. CDR1 is SGDLS, CDR2 YYNGEE, per germline. Trimming took off 0 bases at V and 2 bases at J, with 9 bases between the two ends. The DNA of the CDR3 is TGTGCCAGCAGCGTAGGTCTACTAGCCTACAATGAGCAGTTCTTC. Protein: CASSVGLLAYNEQFF.

This chain uses TRBV5-1 with TRBJ1-2; 8 bases fit TRBD1. Germline V gene lookup returns CDR1 SGHRS and CDR2 YFSETQ. J gave up 5 bases and V 3 bases, and 6 bases lay outside the gene matches. The CDR3 runs to 14 residues. The CDR3 bases are TGCGCCAGCAGCTCCCGGACAGGGCGATATGGCTACACCTTC. It codes for CASSSRTGRYGYTF.

The CDR3 protein is CAISDRGSTNTGELFF. The CDR3 region has the DNA TGTGCCATCAGTGACAGGGGGAGCACGAACACCGGGGAGCTGTTTTTT. The chain couples TRBV10-3 to TRBJ2-2; TRBD1 matches 7 bases. Trimming took 3 bases from V and 0 from J; bases not matched to a gene: 4. Germline assignment: CDR1 ENHRY and CDR2 SYGVKD. The CDR3 is 16 residues long.

The chain combines TRBV9 with TRBJ2-4; a weak D match, TRBD1 (6 bases). Looked up from germline, CDR1 is SGDLS and CDR2 is YYNGEE. Trimming cost V 3 bases and J 0 bases, with 13 bases left between them. The CDR3 spans 16 residues. The CDR3 DNA reads as TGTGCCAGCAGCGCAGGAGGACAGCTAGCCAAAAACATTCAGTACTTC. Protein: CASSAGGQLAKNIQYF.

This sequence joins TRBV29-1 and TRBJ2-7, with a weak D call TRBD1 (7 bases). The ends were cut back, 7 bases at V and 1 base at J, with 14 bases in the middle. Germline V gene data show CDR1 as SQVTM and CDR2 as ANQGSEA. CDR3 length: 13 residues. The CDR3 here is CSARTGGSYEQYF. CDR3 DNA: TGCAGCGCTCGGACAGGAGGGTCCTACGAGCAGTACTTC.

This chain links TRBV27 with TRBJ2-7; D is possibly TRBD2 (6 bases). The CDR3 spans 14 residues. Trimming left V 11 bases short and J 0 bases short, with 17 bases between. Germline CDR1 and CDR2: MNHEY and SMNVEV (reference sequence). The CDR3 loop reads CACAAGTHSYEQYF. DNA for the CDR3: TGTGCCTGCGCAGCCGGGACTCACTCCTACGAGCAGTACTTC.

V is TRBV28 and J is TRBJ1-5, with D unclear. Germline CDR1 MDHEN, CDR2 SYDVKM. This CDR3 spans 12 amino acids. V gave up 7 bases and J gave up 8 bases, with 12 bases separating them. The CDR3 DNA follows: TGTGCCAGCAACCCCGGCGGAGAGCCCCAGCATTTT. Translation: CASNPGGEPQHF. The variable domain in full, with the rest retrieved from reference TRBV28 and TRBJ1-5, is DVKVTQSSRYLVKRTGEKVFLECVQDMDHENMFWYRQDPGLGLRLIYFSYDVKMKEKGDIPEGYSVSREKKERFSLILESASTNQTSMYLCASNPGGEPQHFGDGTRLSIL.